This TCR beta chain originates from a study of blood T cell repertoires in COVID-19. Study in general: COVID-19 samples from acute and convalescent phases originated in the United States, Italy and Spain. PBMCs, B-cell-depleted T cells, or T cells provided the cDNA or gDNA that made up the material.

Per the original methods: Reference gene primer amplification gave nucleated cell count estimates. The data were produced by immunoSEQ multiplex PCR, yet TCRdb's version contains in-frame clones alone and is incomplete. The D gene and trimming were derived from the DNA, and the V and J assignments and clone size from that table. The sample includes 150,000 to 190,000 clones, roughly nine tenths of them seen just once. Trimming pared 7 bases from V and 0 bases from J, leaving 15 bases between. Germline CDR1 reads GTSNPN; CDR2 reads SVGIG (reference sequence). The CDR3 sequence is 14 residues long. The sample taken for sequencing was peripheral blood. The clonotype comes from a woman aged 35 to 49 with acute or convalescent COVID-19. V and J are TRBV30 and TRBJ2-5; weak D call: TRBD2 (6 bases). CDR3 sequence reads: CASLDYRYQETQYF. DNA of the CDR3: TGTGCCTCTTTGGACTATCGTTACCAAGAGACCCAGTACTTC.